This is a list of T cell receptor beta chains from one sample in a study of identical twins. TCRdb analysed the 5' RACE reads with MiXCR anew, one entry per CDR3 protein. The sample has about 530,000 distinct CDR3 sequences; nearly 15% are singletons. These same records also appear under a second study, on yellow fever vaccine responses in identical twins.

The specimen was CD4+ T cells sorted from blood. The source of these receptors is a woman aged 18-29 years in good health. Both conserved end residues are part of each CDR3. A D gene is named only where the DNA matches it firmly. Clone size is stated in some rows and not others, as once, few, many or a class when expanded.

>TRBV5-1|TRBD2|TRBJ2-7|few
CASAWGGGSYEQYF
TGCGCCAGCGCATGGGGCGGGGGCTCCTACGAGCAGTACTTC
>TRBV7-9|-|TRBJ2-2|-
CASSPRGTSNTGELFF
TGTGCCAGCAGCCCGCGTGGGACATCGAACACCGGGGAGCTGTTTTTT
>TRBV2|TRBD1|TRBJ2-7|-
CASTDRGDRNEQYF
TGTGCCAGCACGGACAGGGGTGACCGGAACGAGCAGTACTTC
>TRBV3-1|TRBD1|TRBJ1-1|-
CASSQRTGGNTEAFF
TGTGCCAGCAGCCAAAGGACAGGGGGCAACACTGAAGCTTTCTTT
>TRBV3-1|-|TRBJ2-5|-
CASSQAPMEGGETQYF
TGTGCCAGCAGCCAAGCCCCCATGGAGGGGGGCGAGACCCAGTACTTC
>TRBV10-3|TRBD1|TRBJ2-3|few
CAIKGQQTDTQYF
TGTGCCATCAAGGGACAGCAAACAGATACGCAGTATTTT
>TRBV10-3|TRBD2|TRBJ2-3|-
CAISGGASGARGDTQYF
TGTGCCATCTCAGGTGGGGCTAGCGGGGCCCGGGGAGATACGCAGTATTTT
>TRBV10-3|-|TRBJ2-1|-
CAISSAPSYNEQFF
TGTGCCATCAGTTCGGCACCTTCCTACAATGAGCAGTTCTTC
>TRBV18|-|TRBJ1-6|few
CASSIGFSPLHF
TGTGCCAGCTCAATCGGTTTCTCACCCCTCCACTTT
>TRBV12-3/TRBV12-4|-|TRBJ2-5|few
CASSSTGTEETQYF
TGTGCCAGCAGTTCCACCGGGACTGAAGAGACCCAGTACTTC
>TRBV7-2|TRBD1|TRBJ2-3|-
CASSLAGGITDTQYF
TGTGCCAGCAGCTTAGCAGGGGGCATCACAGATACGCAGTATTTT
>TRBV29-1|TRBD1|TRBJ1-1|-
CSAQGQGDTEAFF
TGCAGCGCTCAAGGACAGGGGGACACTGAAGCTTTCTTT
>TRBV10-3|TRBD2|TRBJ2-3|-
CAISPGLADTSTDTQYF
TGTGCCATCAGTCCGGGACTAGCGGATACTAGCACAGATACGCAGTATTTT
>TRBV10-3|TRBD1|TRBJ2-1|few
CAIKNRDSSYNEQFF
TGTGCCATCAAGAACAGGGACAGCTCCTACAATGAGCAGTTCTTC
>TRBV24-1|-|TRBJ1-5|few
CATSDSYQPQHF
TGTGCCACCAGTGATTCTTATCAGCCCCAGCATTTT
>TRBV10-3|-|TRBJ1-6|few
CAISEDRKNSPLHF
TGTGCCATCAGTGAGGACAGGAAGAATTCACCCCTCCACTTT
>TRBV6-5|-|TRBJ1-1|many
CASKFQSALNTEAFF
TGTGCCAGCAAGTTCCAGTCCGCTCTAAACACTGAAGCTTTCTTT
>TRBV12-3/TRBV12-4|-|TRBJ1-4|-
CASSPSREKLFF
TGTGCCAGCAGCCCGTCCCGGGAAAAACTGTTTTTT
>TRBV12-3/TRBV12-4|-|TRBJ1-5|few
CASSTLWGQPQHF
TGTGCCAGCAGCACACTATGGGGACAGCCCCAGCATTTT
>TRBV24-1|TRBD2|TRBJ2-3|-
CATSEAGGRDTQYF
TGTGCCACCAGTGAAGCGGGAGGGCGAGATACGCAGTATTTT
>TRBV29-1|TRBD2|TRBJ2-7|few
CSVGSGRASEQYF
TGCAGCGTTGGTAGCGGGAGGGCCTCCGAGCAGTACTTC
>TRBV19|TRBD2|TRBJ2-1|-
CASSPPGGYYNEQFF
TGTGCCAGTAGTCCCCCGGGGGGATACTACAATGAGCAGTTCTTC
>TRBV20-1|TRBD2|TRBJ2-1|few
CSARDLAGRYNEQFF
TGCAGTGCTAGAGATTTAGCGGGCCGCTACAATGAGCAGTTCTTC
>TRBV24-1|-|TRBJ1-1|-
CATSDAQDTEAFF
TGTGCCACCAGTGATGCTCAGGACACTGAAGCTTTCTTT